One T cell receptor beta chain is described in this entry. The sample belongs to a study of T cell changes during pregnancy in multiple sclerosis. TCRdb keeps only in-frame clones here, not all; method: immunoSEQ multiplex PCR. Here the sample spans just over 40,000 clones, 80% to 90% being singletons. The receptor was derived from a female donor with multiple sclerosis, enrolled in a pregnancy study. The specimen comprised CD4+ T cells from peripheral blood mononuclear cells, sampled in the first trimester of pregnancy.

DNA of the CDR3: TGTGCCTGGAGCCCCACTGGGGCGAACACTGAAGCTTTCTTT. Protein: CAWSPTGANTEAFF. This chain connects TRBV30 to TRBJ1-1, with a possible D match to TRBD1 (5 bases). The CDR3 has 14 residues. Looked up from germline, CDR1 is GTSNPN and CDR2 is SVGIG (reference sequence). V was shortened by 3 bases and J by 1 base, with 12 bases between the two germline ends.